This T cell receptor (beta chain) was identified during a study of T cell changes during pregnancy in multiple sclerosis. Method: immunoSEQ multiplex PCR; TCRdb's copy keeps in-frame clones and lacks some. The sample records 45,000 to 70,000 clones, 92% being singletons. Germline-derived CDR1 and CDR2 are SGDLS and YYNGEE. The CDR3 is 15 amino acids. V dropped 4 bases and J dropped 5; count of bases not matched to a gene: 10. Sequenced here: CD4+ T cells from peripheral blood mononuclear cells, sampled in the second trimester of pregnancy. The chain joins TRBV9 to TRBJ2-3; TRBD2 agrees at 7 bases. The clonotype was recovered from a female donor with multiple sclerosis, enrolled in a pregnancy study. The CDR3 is CASSPLVGGRDTQYF. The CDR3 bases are TGTGCCAGCAGCCCCCTCGTGGGAGGGAGAGATACGCAGTATTTT.